This T cell receptor (beta chain) was recorded in a study of control samples from healthy donors and cancer patients. TCRdb's copy holds only in-frame clones and misses some; the assay was immunoSEQ multiplex PCR. The data hold 90,000 to 110,000 clones, with 85% to 90% observed a single time. CDR1 is LNHDA and CDR2 is SQIVND in the germline V gene (reference sequence). The CDR3 sequence is 16 residues long. With V trimmed by 1 base and J by 10 bases, 5 bases remained unmatched. Material for sequencing was blood. The receptor was derived from a woman in her forties or fifties in good health. This chain joins TRBV19 and TRBJ1-6; TRBD1 matches at 12 bases. CDR3 amino acids: CASSIVGQGARSPLHF. CDR3 bases: TGTGCCAGTAGTATAGTGGGACAGGGGGCTAGGTCACCCCTCCACTTT.